These 26 T cell receptor beta chains share one sample of origin, sequenced in a study of T cell responses to AZD1222 COVID-19 vaccine. Data came from immunoSEQ multiplex PCR; TCRdb stores just in-frame clones and leaves some out. The sample lists approximately 190,000 clones; under 95% were seen once. The sample in question was peripheral blood, obtained 28 days after the second AZD1222 dose. The receptors here all came from an adult who received the AZD1222 COVID-19 vaccine.

The chain links TRBV19 to TRBJ2-7; D uncertain. The CDR3 has 15 residues. Germline values: CDR1 LNHDA, CDR2 SQIVND (reference sequence). Trimming stripped 3 bases from V and 2 bases from J, with 14 bases between. CDR3 sequence: CASSMGGQATYEQYF. The CDR3 DNA sequence: TGTGCCAGTAGTATGGGTGGCCAGGCTACCTACGAGCAGTACTTC.

The chain combines TRBV19 with TRBJ1-3; no reliable D call. Germline lookup yields CDR1 LNHDA and CDR2 SQIVND (reference sequence). V lost 0 bases to trimming and J lost 2 bases, with 11 bases between them. The CDR3 covers 16 residues. CDR3 nucleotide sequence: TGTGCCAGTAGTATAGAGCCGGGGATCGCTGGAAACACCATATATTTT. This codes for CASSIEPGIAGNTIYF.

J is TRBJ1-1 and V is TRBV5-1; D is uncertain. Germline values: CDR1 SGHRS, CDR2 YFSETQ. Deletions cut 0 bases from V and 6 bases from J, with 18 bases between. The CDR3 consists of 16 residues. The CDR3 nucleotides are TGCGCCAGCAGCTTGGGGTTCGGGGTTGGGTATGCTGAAGCTTTCTTT. It yields the protein CASSLGFGVGYAEAFF.

This chain connects TRBV6-5 to TRBJ1-1; D is uncertain. Germline V gene sequence: CDR1 MNHEY, CDR2 SVGAGI. CDR3 size: 14 residues. V was cut by 0 bases and J by 1 base, with 6 bases left in between. The CDR3 spells CASSYSPGNTEAFF. CDR3 DNA sequence: TGTGCCAGCAGTTACTCCCCGGGGAACACTGAAGCTTTCTTT.

The chain recombines TRBV5-1 with TRBJ2-7; tentative D call: TRBD1 (5 bases). The CDR3 covers 14 residues. V was cut by 2 bases and J by 2 bases, with 11 bases left in between. Germline V gene lookup returns CDR1 SGHRS and CDR2 YFSETQ. Here the CDR3 DNA reads TGCGCCAGCAGCTTCCGACAGTCGCCCTACGAGCAGTACTTC. It specifies CASSFRQSPYEQYF. Combining the CDR3 with reference TRBV5-1 and TRBJ2-7 gives the whole variable domain KAGVTQTPRYLIKTRGQQVTLSCSPISGHRSVSWYQQTPGQGLQFLFEYFSETQRNKGNFPGRFSGRQFSNSRSEMNVSTLELGDSALYLCASSFRQSPYEQYFGPGTRLTVT.

The chain has TRBV6-5 and TRBJ1-1; D is perhaps TRBD1 (6 bases). V lost 9 bases and J 6 bases, leaving 14 bases between the germline ends. In germline, CDR1 is MNHEY, CDR2 SVGAGI. This CDR3 contains 12 residues. The CDR3 coding sequence is TGTGCCAGTCTCCGACAGGCGGCTGAAGCTTTCTTT. Translated, it gives CASLRQAAEAFF.

The rearrangement uses TRBV5-1 and TRBJ1-2, with D perhaps matching TRBD1 (6 bases). Germline values: CDR1 SGHRS, CDR2 YFSETQ. CDR3 length: 14 residues. Trimming pared 5 bases from V and 4 bases from J, leaving 15 bases between. This CDR3 is CASRISGARYGYTF. The DNA of the CDR3 is TGCGCCAGCAGGATCTCGGGGGCCCGCTATGGCTACACCTTC.

Comment on this clone: Other DNA sequences from this sample encode an identical CDR3 as well. The chain carries TRBV9 and TRBJ1-5; no clear D gene. This CDR3 region has 13 residues. V lost 1 base to trimming and J lost 0 bases, with 2 bases between them. CDR1 is SGDLS, CDR2 YYNGEE, per germline. The CDR3 reads CASSVSSNQPQHF. The CDR3 DNA is TGTGCCAGCAGCGTAAGTAGCAATCAGCCCCAGCATTTT.

The chain recombines TRBV5-6 with TRBJ2-7; D ambiguous. The germline V and J ends were trimmed by 1 base and 1 base, with 9 bases remaining between them. The length of the CDR3 is 14 residues. Per germline, CDR1 SGHDT and CDR2 YYEEEE. CDR3 nucleotides: TGTGCCAGCAGCTTGCAAAACAGATCCTACGAGCAGTACTTC. This sequence encodes CASSLQNRSYEQYF.

The genes are TRBV6-2 or TRBV6-3 and TRBJ1-2; no firm D call. With 2 bases removed from V and 5 bases from J, the gap between germline ends came to 6 bases. The CDR3 loop spans 12 amino acids. Germline CDR1 is MNHEY and CDR2 is SVGEGT. The CDR3 DNA reads as TGTGCCAGCAGTTACGCGCTATATGGCTACACCTTC. Its translation is CASSYALYGYTF.

This chain links TRBV7-2 with TRBJ2-2; 9 positions agree with TRBD1. The CDR3 totals 15 residues. The V gene's germline CDR1 is SGHTA and CDR2 FQGNSA. The V segment lost 5 bases and the J segment 6 bases; nucleotides outside the gene matches: 7. The CDR3 DNA is TGTGCCAGCAGCCCAACAGGGGGCTACGCCGGGGAGCTGTTTTTT. Protein product: CASSPTGGYAGELFF.

J is TRBJ1-5 and V is TRBV29-1; D gene uncertain. Trimming removed 7 bases from V and 5 bases from J, with 12 bases in between. The CDR3 extends over 12 amino acids. The V gene's germline CDR1 is SQVTM and CDR2 ANQGSEA. CDR3 loop: CSADGYYQPQHF. CDR3 nucleotides: TGCAGCGCCGACGGATATTATCAGCCCCAGCATTTT.

The CDR3 DNA sequence: TGCGCCAGCAGCCAGTTAGGGACAGACTCCTACGAGCAGTACTTC. This sequence encodes CASSQLGTDSYEQYF. V gene TRBV4-1 combines with J gene TRBJ2-7; 7 bases agree with TRBD1. Germline V gene lookup returns CDR1 MGHRA and CDR2 YSYEKL. V lost 3 bases, J lost 0 bases, and 5 bases stayed unmatched. This CDR3 comprises 15 residues.

The gene calls are TRBV9 and TRBJ1-1, with D unclear. The CDR3 covers 13 residues. Germline assignment: CDR1 SGDLS and CDR2 YYNGEE. Trimming removed 2 bases at V and 2 bases at J, with 7 bases between. CDR3 bases: TGTGCCAGCAGCGTTAACAAAAACACTGAAGCTTTCTTT. Translation gives CASSVNKNTEAFF.

V usage is TRBV24-1 and J usage is TRBJ2-7, with D tentatively TRBD1 (5 bases). The CDR3 loop spans 13 amino acids. The germline V and J ends were trimmed by 3 bases and 6 bases, with 11 bases remaining between them. CDR1 and CDR2 (germline): KGHDR, SFDVKD. The CDR3 spells CATSDPGQVEQYF. CDR3 DNA sequence: TGTGCCACCAGTGATCCAGGACAAGTCGAGCAGTACTTC.

This clone was detected only once. CDR3 bases: TGCAGCGTTGGGCTCCGGGGGCCTGGAGCTTTCTTT. This translates into CSVGLRGPGAFF. The V call is TRBV29-1, the J call TRBJ1-1; tentatively, D is TRBD1 (6 bases). This CDR3 comprises 12 residues. V lost 4 bases and J lost 10, with 16 bases in between. In germline, CDR1 is SQVTM, CDR2 ANQGSEA.

V gene TRBV18 combines with J gene TRBJ2-2; TRBD1 is a possible D gene (6 bases). CDR1 is KGHSH and CDR2 is LQKENI in the germline V gene. The V end was cut by 6 bases, the J end by 1 base, with 15 bases between. This CDR3 is built from 16 residues. The chain's CDR3 is CASSLQPGQNTGELFF. The CDR3 DNA follows: TGTGCCAGCTCCTTACAACCGGGACAGAACACCGGGGAGCTGTTTTTT. Complete variable domain (other parts from reference TRBV18 and TRBJ2-2): NAGVMQNPRHLVRRRGQEARLRCSPMKGHSHVYWYRQLPEEGLKFMVYLQKENIIDESGMPKERFSAEFPKEGPSILRIQQVVRGDSAAYFCASSLQPGQNTGELFFGEGSRLTVL.

The rearrangement joins TRBV9 to TRBJ2-1, with TRBD1 matching over 8 bases. CDR1 and CDR2 (germline): SGDLS, YYNGEE. J gave up 9 bases and V 8 bases, and 10 bases lay outside the gene matches. CDR3 size: 13 residues. CDR3 region: CASSRQGAGEQFF. In DNA form, the CDR3 reads TGTGCCAGTTCCCGCCAGGGGGCGGGTGAGCAGTTCTTC.

This clone was found once. This chain joins TRBV29-1 and TRBJ1-5; D gene uncertain. Germline assignment: CDR1 SQVTM and CDR2 ANQGSEA. This CDR3 contains 13 residues. The V end was cut by 7 bases, the J end by 9 bases, with 19 bases between. CDR3 sequence reads: CSAQEGLGTPQHF. Written as DNA, the CDR3 is TGCAGCGCCCAAGAGGGTCTAGGAACGCCCCAGCATTTT.

J is TRBJ2-7 and V is TRBV5-1; 9 bases line up with TRBD1. The CDR3 sequence is 15 residues long. V lost 2 bases, J lost 0 bases, and 3 bases stayed unmatched. Germline V lookup: CDR1 SGHRS, CDR2 YFSETQ. The DNA for the CDR3 is TGCGCCAGCAGCTTCGGACAGGGGAGCTCCTACGAGCAGTACTTC. Encoded protein: CASSFGQGSSYEQYF.

The J gene is TRBJ1-1, the V gene TRBV5-1, with 7 bases aligning to TRBD1. This CDR3 has 14 amino acids. Trimming removed 3 bases from V and 1 base from J; junction bases left unmatched: 3. Looked up from germline, CDR1 is SGHRS and CDR2 is YFSETQ. CDR3 in DNA: TGCGCCAGCAGCTCACAGGGGACGAACACTGAAGCTTTCTTT. Amino acids: CASSSQGTNTEAFF.

The V and J genes are TRBV10-3 and TRBJ1-2; 8 bases match TRBD1. Germline trimming cut 2 bases from V and 0 bases from J; bases unmatched to any gene: 14. Germline V CDR1 and CDR2: ENHRY, SYGVKD. The CDR3 is 19 amino acids. In DNA form, the CDR3 reads TGTGCCATCAGTGAGCGGGAGACAGGGGAAGTGGGTCCTAACTATGGCTACACCTTC. Residues: CAISERETGEVGPNYGYTF.

The chain employs TRBV18 and TRBJ1-4; unclear D gene. V was clipped by 5 bases and J by 7 bases, with 14 bases between them. The CDR3 extends over 14 amino acids. CDR1 is KGHSH, CDR2 LQKENI, per germline. CDR3 sequence: CASSNSEGGEKLFF. CDR3 DNA: TGTGCCAGCTCAAACAGTGAAGGAGGTGAAAAACTGTTTTTT.

The chain is built from TRBV9 and TRBJ2-7; D remains ambiguous. Germline values: CDR1 SGDLS, CDR2 YYNGEE. V lost 4 bases and J lost 0, with 14 bases in between. The CDR3 spans 15 residues. The CDR3 DNA is TGTGCCAGCAGCCCCCACAGTGACGGCTCCTACGAGCAGTACTTC. Its protein product is CASSPHSDGSYEQYF.

This rearrangement joins TRBV7-2 to TRBJ1-5, with 9 bases fitting TRBD1. V trimming: 2 bases; J trimming: 7 bases; junction bases outside the gene matches: 15. In germline, CDR1 is SGHTA, CDR2 FQGNSA. This CDR3 has 18 residues. The CDR3 loop reads CASSLRRGGGQGRQPQHF. The CDR3 region has the DNA TGTGCCAGCAGCTTAAGGCGCGGGGGGGGACAGGGCCGACAGCCCCAGCATTTT.

The gene calls are TRBV24-1 and TRBJ2-2; D is perhaps TRBD2 (6 bases). From germline, CDR1 is KGHDR and CDR2 SFDVKD. V dropped 4 bases and J dropped 7 bases, with 9 bases sitting between them. This CDR3 region has 13 residues. The DNA for the CDR3 is TGTGCCACCAGTGACGGAGGGGTCGGGGAGCTGTTTTTT. Translating it yields CATSDGGVGELFF.